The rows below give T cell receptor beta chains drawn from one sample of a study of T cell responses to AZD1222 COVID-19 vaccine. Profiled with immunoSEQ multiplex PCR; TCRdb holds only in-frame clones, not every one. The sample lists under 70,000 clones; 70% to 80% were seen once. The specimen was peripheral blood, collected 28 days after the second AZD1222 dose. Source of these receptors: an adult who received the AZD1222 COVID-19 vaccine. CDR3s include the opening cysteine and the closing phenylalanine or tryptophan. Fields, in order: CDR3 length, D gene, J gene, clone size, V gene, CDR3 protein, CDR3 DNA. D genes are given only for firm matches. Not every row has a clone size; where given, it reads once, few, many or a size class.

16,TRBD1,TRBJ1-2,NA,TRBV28,CASKPGQLPSNYGYTF,TGTGCCAGCAAGCCGGGACAGTTGCCCTCTAACTATGGCTACACCTTC
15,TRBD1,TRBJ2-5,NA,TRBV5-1,CASSLSTGGFETQYF,TGCGCCAGCAGCTTGTCCACAGGGGGATTTGAGACCCAGTACTTC
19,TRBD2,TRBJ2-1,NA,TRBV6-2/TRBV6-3,CASSALGLAGGSSYNKQFF,TGTGCCAGCAGTGCGCTGGGACTAGCGGGAGGGTCCTCCTACAATAAGCAGTTCTTC
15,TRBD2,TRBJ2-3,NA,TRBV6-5,CASRGLAGSADTQYF,TGTGCCAGCAGGGGACTAGCGGGGTCGGCAGATACGCAGTATTTT
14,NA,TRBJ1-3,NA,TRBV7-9,CASSFQGSGNTIYF,TGTGCCAGCAGCTTCCAGGGCTCTGGAAACACCATATATTTT
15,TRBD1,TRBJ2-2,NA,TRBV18,CASSPDRVGTGELFF,TGTGCCAGCTCGCCCGACAGGGTCGGGACCGGGGAGCTGTTTTTT
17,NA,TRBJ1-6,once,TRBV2,CASSEGGLGRANSPLHF,TGTGCCAGCAGTGAAGGAGGTTTGGGAAGGGCTAATTCACCCCTCCACTTT
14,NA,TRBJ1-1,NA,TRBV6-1,CASSELGGSTEAFF,TGTGCCAGCAGTGAATTGGGGGGTAGTACTGAAGCTTTCTTT
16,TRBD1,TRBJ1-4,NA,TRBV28,CASSQRIGTANEKLFF,TGTGCCAGCAGCCAAAGGATCGGGACAGCTAATGAAAAACTGTTTTTT
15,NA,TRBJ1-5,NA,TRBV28,CASSSPRVGNQPQHF,TGTGCCAGCAGTTCCCCCAGGGTTGGCAATCAGCCCCAGCATTTT
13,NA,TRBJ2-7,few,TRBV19,CASSIYDRSEQYF,TGTGCCAGTAGTATTTACGATCGCTCCGAGCAGTACTTC
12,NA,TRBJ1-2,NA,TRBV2,CASSVDSAGYTF,TGTGCCAGCAGTGTCGATTCGGCTGGCTACACCTTC
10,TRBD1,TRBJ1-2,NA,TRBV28,CGTGSYGYTF,TGTGGGACAGGGAGCTATGGCTACACCTTC
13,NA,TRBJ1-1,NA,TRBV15,CATKQGTYTEAFF,TGTGCCACAAAACAGGGTACCTACACTGAAGCTTTCTTT
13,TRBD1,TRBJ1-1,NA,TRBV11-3,CASSLGTGSEAFF,TGTGCCAGCAGCTTAGGGACAGGGTCTGAAGCTTTCTTT
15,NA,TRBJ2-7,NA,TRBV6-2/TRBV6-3,CASSYSRVSSYEQYF,TGTGCCAGCAGTTACTCTAGGGTGAGCTCCTACGAGCAGTACTTC
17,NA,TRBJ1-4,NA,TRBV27,CASSLSSGGRFDEKLFF,TGTGCCAGCAGTTTATCGAGCGGGGGGCGATTTGATGAAAAACTGTTTTTT
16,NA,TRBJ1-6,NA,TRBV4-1,CASSFSVAGTYSPLHF,TGCGCCAGCAGTTTCTCCGTTGCGGGGACTTATTCACCCCTCCACTTT
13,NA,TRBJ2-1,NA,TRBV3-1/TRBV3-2,CASSQSWESEQFF,TGTGCCAGCAGCCAAAGTTGGGAGAGTGAGCAGTTCTTC
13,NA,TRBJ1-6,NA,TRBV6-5,CASSYSTRSPLHF,TGTGCCAGCAGTTACTCGACCCGGTCACCCCTCCACTTT
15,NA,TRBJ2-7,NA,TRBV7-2,CASSLGWGRRDEQYF,TGTGCCAGCAGCTTAGGGTGGGGACGTCGGGACGAGCAGTACTTC
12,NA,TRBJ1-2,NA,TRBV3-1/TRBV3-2,CASSPNRDGYTF,TGTGCCAGCAGCCCCAACAGGGATGGCTACACCTTC
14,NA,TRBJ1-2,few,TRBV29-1,CSVDLRSAGIGYTF,TGCAGCGTTGACCTCCGATCGGCAGGGATCGGCTACACCTTC
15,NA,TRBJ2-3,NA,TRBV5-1,CASSLGRGSADTQYF,TGCGCCAGCAGCTTGGGGCGGGGCAGCGCAGATACGCAGTATTTT
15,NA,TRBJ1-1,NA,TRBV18,CASSGGVHKDTEAFF,TGTGCCAGCTCAGGCGGAGTTCATAAGGACACTGAAGCTTTCTTT
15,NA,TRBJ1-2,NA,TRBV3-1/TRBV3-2,CASSQDNKPGYGYTF,TGTGCCAGCAGCCAAGATAATAAGCCAGGCTATGGCTACACCTTC
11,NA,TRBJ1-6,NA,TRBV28,CASSLRGPLHF,TGTGCCAGCAGTTTAAGGGGGCCCCTCCACTTT
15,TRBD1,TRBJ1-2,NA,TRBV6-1,CASSETGVSLYGYTF,TGTGCCAGCAGTGAGACAGGGGTGTCTCTGTATGGCTACACCTTC
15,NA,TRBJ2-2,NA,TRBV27,CASRGWTANTGELFF,TGTGCCAGCAGGGGATGGACAGCAAACACCGGGGAGCTGTTTTTT
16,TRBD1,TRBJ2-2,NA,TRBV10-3,CAISGLTGGLTGELFF,TGTGCCATCAGTGGGTTGACAGGGGGCCTTACCGGGGAGCTGTTTTTT
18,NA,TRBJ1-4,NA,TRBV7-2,CASSSSAIDRMIGEKLFF,TGTGCCAGCAGCTCTTCGGCCATAGACAGGATGATAGGGGAAAAACTGTTTTTT